The 28 T cell receptor beta chains below come from one sample, sequenced in a study of T cell responses to AZD1222 COVID-19 vaccine. Only in-frame clones appear in the TCRdb table, and some are missing; sequencing was by immunoSEQ multiplex PCR. Seen here are about 120,000 clones, less than 95% observed once, and the top ten hold about 5.2%. The material sequenced was peripheral blood, taken on day 0 of AZD1222 vaccination. These receptor sequences come from an adult in good health.

The rearrangement links TRBV11-2 to TRBJ2-3; D gene unclear. The germline gives CDR1 SGHAT, CDR2 FQNNGV. The CDR3 is 13 residues long. Trimming took off 5 bases at V and 3 bases at J, with 9 bases between the two ends. The CDR3: CASSLIGTDTQYF. CDR3 coding DNA: TGTGCCAGCAGCCTAATCGGGACAGATACGCAGTATTTT.

A remark on this clone: The same CDR3 can be traced to other DNA sequences in this sample. V is TRBV5-1 and J is TRBJ2-1; D is uncertain. The V and J ends lost 0 bases and 7 bases respectively, with 17 bases between them. The length of the CDR3 is 16 residues. Germline V gene sequence: CDR1 SGHRS, CDR2 YFSETQ. CDR3 sequence reads: CASSLGRRTQGNEQFF. In DNA form, the CDR3 reads TGCGCCAGCAGCTTGGGTCGGAGAACCCAAGGGAATGAGCAGTTCTTC.

V usage is TRBV5-1 and J usage is TRBJ2-4, with 11 nucleotides matching TRBD2. The germline V gene has CDR1 SGHRS and CDR2 YFSETQ. The CDR3 has 18 residues. With V trimmed by 1 base and J by 4 bases, 10 bases remained unmatched. The DNA of the CDR3 is TGCGCCAGCAGCTTGTGGACGCTAGCGGGAGGATATAAAAACATTCAGTACTTC. It codes for CASSLWTLAGGYKNIQYF.

The V and J genes are TRBV5-1 and TRBJ1-2; 9 positions match TRBD1. The germline gives CDR1 SGHRS, CDR2 YFSETQ. The CDR3 runs 15 residues. The V gene end was trimmed by 7 bases and the J gene end by 2 bases; junction bases not matched to a gene: 9. The CDR3 protein is CASRQGTGGNYGYTF. In DNA form, the CDR3 reads TGCGCCAGCCGACAAGGAACAGGGGGCAACTATGGCTACACCTTC.

The chain employs TRBV3-1 (or the pseudogene TRBV3-2) and TRBJ2-7; 15 positions agree with TRBD2. After removal of 4 bases from V and 4 bases from J, the junction contained 11 bases not matched to a gene. CDR3 length: 18 amino acids. The germline V gene encodes CDR1 LGHDT and CDR2 YNNKEL (reference sequence). CDR3 coding DNA: TGTGCCAGCAGCCCGCCTTACCCGGGACTAGCGGGAGGTTACGAGCAGTACTTC. It is translated as CASSPPYPGLAGGYEQYF.

This sequence joins TRBV5-1 and TRBJ1-6; D may be TRBD1 (5 bases). Trimming stripped 0 bases from V and 10 bases from J, with 11 bases between. Germline CDR1 and CDR2: SGHRS and YFSETQ. This CDR3 contains 14 residues. Here the CDR3 reads CASSLGGVGSPLHF. The CDR3 DNA reads TGCGCCAGCAGCTTGGGAGGGGTAGGATCACCCCTCCACTTT.

The chain couples TRBV10-2 to TRBJ2-1; weak D call: TRBD1 (6 bases). Germline loops: CDR1 WSHSY, CDR2 SAAADI. There are 14 residues in the CDR3. V lost 6 bases and J 4 bases, leaving 13 bases between the germline ends. CDR3 sequence (DNA): TGCGCCAGCAGCGCAAACAGGGATTACAATGAGCAGTTCTTC. Its protein product is CASSANRDYNEQFF.

The rearrangement links TRBV5-1 to TRBJ2-3; D gene unclear. Looked up from germline, CDR1 is SGHRS and CDR2 is YFSETQ. V dropped 4 bases and J dropped 2 bases, with 8 bases sitting between them. CDR3 length equals 13 residues. The CDR3 protein is CASSRTFTDTQYF. CDR3 DNA sequence: TGCGCCAGCAGCCGGACCTTCACAGATACGCAGTATTTT. Based on the CDR3 plus reference TRBV5-1 and TRBJ2-3, the full variable domain is KAGVTQTPRYLIKTRGQQVTLSCSPISGHRSVSWYQQTPGQGLQFLFEYFSETQRNKGNFPGRFSGRQFSNSRSEMNVSTLELGDSALYLCASSRTFTDTQYFGPGTRLTVL.

The V gene is TRBV6-1, the J gene TRBJ1-2; D ambiguous. V was trimmed by 0 bases and J by 5 bases, leaving 7 bases between them. Germline V CDR1 and CDR2: MNHNS, SASEGT. The CDR3 covers 13 residues. Here the CDR3 reads CASSEAPEYGYTF. The CDR3 DNA sequence: TGTGCCAGCAGTGAAGCGCCTGAATATGGCTACACCTTC.

J is TRBJ1-5 and V is TRBV30; D ambiguous. This CDR3 is 12 amino acids long. Germline V gene lookup returns CDR1 GTSNPN and CDR2 SVGIG (reference sequence). V lost 0 bases and J lost 7, with 7 bases in between. CDR3 amino acids: CAWSVGLQPQHF. The CDR3 bases are TGTGCCTGGAGTGTTGGGTTACAGCCCCAGCATTTT.

This clone was seen only a few times. The CDR3: CASTVTVVLGYGYTF. DNA for the CDR3: TGTGCCAGTACAGTGACAGTCGTCCTAGGCTATGGCTACACCTTC. The chain carries TRBV19 and TRBJ1-2, with D tentatively TRBD1 (5 bases). Trimming took 7 bases from V and 4 from J, leaving 19 bases between them. Germline V gene sequence: CDR1 LNHDA, CDR2 SQIVND (reference sequence). The CDR3 has 15 residues.

J is TRBJ2-3 and V is TRBV6-5, with a weak D call TRBD1 (6 bases). Germline V gene data show CDR1 as MNHEY and CDR2 as SVGAGI. Trimming shortened V by 7 bases and J by 4 bases, and 15 bases separated the two germline ends. This CDR3 is 14 amino acids long. CDR3 nucleotide sequence: TGTGCCAGCAACGAATTACAGGGTCCAGATACGCAGTATTTT. Translating gives CASNELQGPDTQYF.

V and J are TRBV12-3 or TRBV12-4 and TRBJ1-1; perhaps TRBD1 as D (5 bases). V lost 7 bases to trimming and J lost 1 base, with 10 bases between them. The CDR3 totals 13 residues. CDR3 DNA: TGTGCCAGCACCCTGGGGGAGAACACTGAAGCTTTCTTT. Translating it yields CASTLGENTEAFF.

The V and J genes are TRBV6-5 and TRBJ1-5; unclear D gene. The germline CDR1 and CDR2 sequences are MNHEY and SVGAGI. The CDR3 consists of 13 residues. The V gene lost 6 bases and the J gene lost 6 bases, with 12 bases spanning the gap. The CDR3 loop is CASRRAQFQPQHF. The CDR3 region has the DNA TGTGCCAGCAGGAGGGCCCAATTTCAGCCCCAGCATTTT.

The J gene is TRBJ1-4, the V gene TRBV5-1; no definite D call. Germline CDR1 is SGHRS and CDR2 is YFSETQ. The CDR3 spans 16 residues. The germline V and J ends were trimmed by 2 bases and 2 bases, with 13 bases remaining between them. The CDR3 sequence is CASSLGHELTNEKLFF. For the CDR3, the DNA is TGCGCCAGCAGCTTAGGTCATGAGTTGACTAATGAAAAACTGTTTTTT.

The chain carries TRBV7-3 and TRBJ2-2; 8 bases align to TRBD1. Germline CDR1 SGHTA, CDR2 FQGTGA. With V trimmed by 5 bases and J by 4 bases, 12 bases remained unmatched. This CDR3 has 17 residues. The CDR3: CASSPGTPRGLTGELFF. The CDR3 region has the DNA TGTGCCAGCAGCCCAGGGACCCCCAGGGGGCTCACCGGGGAGCTGTTTTTT.

V is TRBV19 and J is TRBJ1-1; TRBD1 might be the D (5 bases). This CDR3 comprises 12 residues. The germline V gene encodes CDR1 LNHDA and CDR2 SQIVND (reference sequence). V lost 7 bases and J 7 bases, leaving 13 bases between the germline ends. The CDR3 protein is CASKESRGEAFF. CDR3 bases: TGTGCCAGTAAGGAATCGAGGGGTGAAGCTTTCTTT.

This clone was seen just once. The rearrangement links TRBV6-5 to TRBJ1-1, with D possibly being TRBD1 (6 bases). Trimming took off 6 bases at V and 7 bases at J, with 12 bases between the two ends. CDR3 length equals 12 residues. Germline V CDR1 and CDR2: MNHEY, SVGAGI. DNA of the CDR3: TGTGCCAGCAGCCTCGACAGGAATGAAGCTTTCTTT. It encodes CASSLDRNEAFF.

The genes are TRBV3-1 (or the pseudogene TRBV3-2) and TRBJ1-1, with 9 positions matching TRBD1. V gave up 0 bases and J gave up 11 bases; unmatched junction bases: 7. This CDR3 comprises 14 residues. CDR1 and CDR2 from the germline V gene are LGHDT and YNNKEL (reference sequence). As DNA, the CDR3 is TGTGCCAGCAGCCAAGAGACATGGACAGGGGTGGCTTTCTTT. This codes for CASSQETWTGVAFF.

The genes are TRBV27 and TRBJ2-7; D unresolved. The CDR3 covers 11 residues. Germline V gene lookup returns CDR1 MNHEY and CDR2 SMNVEV (reference sequence). Trimming removed 4 bases from V and 4 bases from J, with 5 bases in between. The CDR3 sequence is CASSSAYEQYF. The DNA for the CDR3 is TGTGCCAGCAGTTCTGCTTACGAGCAGTACTTC.

This rearrangement joins TRBV9 to TRBJ2-1; D ambiguous. From germline, CDR1 is SGDLS and CDR2 YYNGEE. CDR3 length equals 15 residues. V lost 4 bases to trimming and J lost 0 bases, with 11 bases between them. In nucleotides, the CDR3 is TGTGCCAGCAGCTCAAACGGATTCTCCTACAATGAGCAGTTCTTC. It yields the protein CASSSNGFSYNEQFF.

The rearrangement joins TRBV30 to TRBJ1-2, with 10 bases that match TRBD1. V lost 3 bases, J lost 7 bases, and 5 bases stayed unmatched. Germline assignment: CDR1 GTSNPN and CDR2 SVGIG (reference sequence). CDR3 length: 13 residues. The CDR3 sequence: CAWSSTGGGGYTF. CDR3 DNA sequence: TGTGCCTGGAGCTCGACAGGGGGCGGTGGCTACACCTTC.

The rearrangement uses TRBV12-3 or TRBV12-4 and TRBJ1-2; a weak D match, TRBD1 (5 bases). The CDR3 is 12 amino acids. The V end lost 7 bases, the J end lost 4 bases, and 10 bases lay between the germline ends. CDR3: CASKRTTYGYTF. The CDR3 DNA reads TGTGCCAGCAAGAGGACAACCTATGGCTACACCTTC.

The chain uses TRBV2 and TRBJ1-4; D gene uncertain. V was trimmed by 8 bases and J by 0 bases, leaving 7 bases between them. This CDR3 contains 13 residues. Germline CDR1 SNHLY, CDR2 FYNNEI. Written as DNA, the CDR3 is TGTGCCAGCCTGCCGGCAACTAATGAAAAACTGTTTTTT. Amino acid sequence: CASLPATNEKLFF.

The genes are TRBV3-1 (or the pseudogene TRBV3-2) and TRBJ2-2; D is ambiguous. The CDR3 is made up of 16 amino acids. The germline V gene encodes CDR1 LGHDT and CDR2 YNNKEL (reference sequence). The V gene lost 0 bases and the J gene lost 4 bases, with 12 bases spanning the gap. The CDR3 spells CASSQDRPRLTGELFF. The CDR3 coding sequence is TGTGCCAGCAGCCAAGACCGTCCACGGCTCACCGGGGAGCTGTTTTTT.

The chain links TRBV9 to TRBJ2-7; no reliable D call. The germline V and J ends were trimmed by 3 bases and 6 bases, with 16 bases remaining between them. The CDR3 sequence is 14 residues long. Germline CDR1 is SGDLS and CDR2 is YYNGEE. The CDR3 spells CASSGSLSSGEQYF. CDR3 nucleotide sequence: TGTGCCAGCAGCGGCAGCCTAAGCAGTGGCGAGCAGTACTTC.

The chain combines TRBV19 with TRBJ2-3; weak D call: TRBD1 (6 bases). There are 14 residues in the CDR3. V was trimmed by 1 base and J by 4 bases, leaving 9 bases between them. Germline values: CDR1 LNHDA, CDR2 SQIVND (reference sequence). Written as DNA, the CDR3 is TGTGCCAGTAGTATAGGGCAGGGGCCAGATACGCAGTATTTT. Protein: CASSIGQGPDTQYF. The whole variable domain, filled in from reference TRBV19 and TRBJ2-3, reads DGGITQSPKYLFRKEGQNVTLSCEQNLNHDAMYWYRQDPGQGLRLIYYSQIVNDFQKGDIAEGYSVSREKKESFPLTVTSAQKNPTAFYLCASSIGQGPDTQYFGPGTRLTVL.

This rearrangement joins TRBV7-3 to TRBJ1-1; unclear D gene. Trimming shortened V by 5 bases and J by 0 bases, and 7 bases separated the two germline ends. The CDR3 has 13 amino acids. From germline, CDR1 is SGHTA and CDR2 FQGTGA. The CDR3 bases are TGTGCCAGCAGCGCTGACATGAACACTGAAGCTTTCTTT. This translates into CASSADMNTEAFF.